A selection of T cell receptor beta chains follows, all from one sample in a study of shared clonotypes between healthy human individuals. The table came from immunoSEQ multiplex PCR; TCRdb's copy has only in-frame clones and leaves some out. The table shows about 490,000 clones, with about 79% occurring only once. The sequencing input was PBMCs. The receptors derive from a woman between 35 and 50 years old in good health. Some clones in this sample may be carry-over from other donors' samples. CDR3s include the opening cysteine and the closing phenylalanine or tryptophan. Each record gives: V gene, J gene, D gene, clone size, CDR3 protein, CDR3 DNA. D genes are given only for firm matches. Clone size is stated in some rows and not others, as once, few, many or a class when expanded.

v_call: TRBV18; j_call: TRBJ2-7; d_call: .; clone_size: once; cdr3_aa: CASSEDRRLTYEQYF; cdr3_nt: TGTGCCAGCTCAGAAGACAGGAGACTTACCTACGAGCAGTACTTC
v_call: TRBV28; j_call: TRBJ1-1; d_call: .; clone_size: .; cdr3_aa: CASSPTAQGGNTEAFF; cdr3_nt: TGTGCCAGCAGTCCAACCGCCCAAGGGGGAAACACTGAAGCTTTCTTT
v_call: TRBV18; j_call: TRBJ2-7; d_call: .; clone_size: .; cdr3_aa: CASSPPYSGYEQYF; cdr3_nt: TGTGCCAGCTCACCACCCTATTCGGGCTACGAGCAGTACTTC
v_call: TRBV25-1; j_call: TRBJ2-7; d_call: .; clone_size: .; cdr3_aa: CASSEYEEGEQYF; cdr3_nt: TGTGCCAGCAGTGAATATGAGGAGGGCGAGCAGTACTTC
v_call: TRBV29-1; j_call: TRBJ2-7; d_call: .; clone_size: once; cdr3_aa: CSVQKGASAYEQYF; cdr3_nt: TGCAGCGTGCAAAAAGGAGCTAGCGCCTACGAGCAGTACTTC
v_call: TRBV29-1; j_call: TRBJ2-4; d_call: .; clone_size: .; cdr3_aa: CSVDEGVDIQYF; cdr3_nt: TGCAGCGTTGATGAGGGTGTAGACATTCAGTACTTC
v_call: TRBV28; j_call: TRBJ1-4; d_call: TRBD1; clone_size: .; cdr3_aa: CASSPPDRGPLFF; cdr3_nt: TGTGCCAGCAGTCCCCCGGACAGGGGACCACTGTTTTTT
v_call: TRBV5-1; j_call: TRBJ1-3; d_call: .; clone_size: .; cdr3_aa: CASSLASGAVDSGNTIYF; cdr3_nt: TGCGCCAGCAGCTTGGCATCAGGGGCCGTAGACTCTGGAAACACCATATATTTT
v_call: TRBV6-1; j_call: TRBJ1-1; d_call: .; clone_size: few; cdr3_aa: CASPGIMNTEAFF; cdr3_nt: TGTGCCAGCCCGGGGATCATGAACACTGAAGCTTTCTTT
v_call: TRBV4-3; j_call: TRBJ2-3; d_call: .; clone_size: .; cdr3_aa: CASSHSWAGAATDTQYF; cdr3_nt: TGCGCCAGCAGCCACTCATGGGCAGGGGCAGCCACAGATACGCAGTATTTT
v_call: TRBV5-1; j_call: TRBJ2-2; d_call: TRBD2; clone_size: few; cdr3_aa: CASGRLAGETGEPFF; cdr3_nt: TGCGCCAGCGGACGGCTGGCGGGAGAGACCGGGGAGCCGTTTTTT
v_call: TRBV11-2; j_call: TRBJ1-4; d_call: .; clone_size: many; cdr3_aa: CASSIRSATNEKLFF; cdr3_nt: TGTGCCAGCAGCATAAGAAGTGCAACTAATGAAAAACTGTTTTTT
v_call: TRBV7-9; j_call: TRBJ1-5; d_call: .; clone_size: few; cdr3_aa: CASSQWDQPQHF; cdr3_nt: TGTGCCAGCAGCCAGTGGGATCAGCCCCAGCATTTT
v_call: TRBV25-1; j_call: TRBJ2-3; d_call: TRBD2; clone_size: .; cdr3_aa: CASSGRAWGDTQYF; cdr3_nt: TGTGCCAGCAGCGGGAGGGCCTGGGGAGATACGCAGTATTTT
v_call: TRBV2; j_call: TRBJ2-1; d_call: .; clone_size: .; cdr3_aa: CASSKRGGYNEQFF; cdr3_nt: TGTGCCAGCAGCAAAAGGGGCGGATACAATGAGCAGTTCTTC
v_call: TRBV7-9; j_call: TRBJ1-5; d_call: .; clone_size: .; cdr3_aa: CASSLERPGEEQPQHF; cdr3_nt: TGTGCCAGCAGCTTAGAGCGGCCCGGGGAGGAACAGCCCCAGCATTTT
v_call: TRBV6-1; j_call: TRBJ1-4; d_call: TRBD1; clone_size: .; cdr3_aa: CASSQGGVTEKLFF; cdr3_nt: TGTGCCAGCAGCCAAGGGGGCGTAACTGAAAAACTGTTTTTT
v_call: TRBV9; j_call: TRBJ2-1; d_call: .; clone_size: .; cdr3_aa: CASSEGGSVNEQFF; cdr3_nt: TGTGCCAGCAGCGAGGGGGGTAGCGTGAATGAGCAGTTCTTC
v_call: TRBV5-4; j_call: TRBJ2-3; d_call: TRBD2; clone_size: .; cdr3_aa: CASSTGLAGVSTDTQYF; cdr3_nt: TGTGCCAGCAGCACCGGGTTAGCGGGAGTTAGCACAGATACGCAGTATTTT
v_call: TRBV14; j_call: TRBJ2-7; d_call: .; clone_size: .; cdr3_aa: CASSQGGLLYEQYF; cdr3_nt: TGTGCCAGCAGCCAAGGGGGACTCCTCTACGAGCAGTACTTC
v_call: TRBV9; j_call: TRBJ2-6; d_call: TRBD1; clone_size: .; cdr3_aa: CASTRGSPSGANVLTF; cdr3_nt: TGTGCCAGCACCAGGGGGAGTCCCTCTGGGGCCAACGTCCTGACTTTC
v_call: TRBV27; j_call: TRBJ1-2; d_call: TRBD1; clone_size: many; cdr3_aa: CASSFGGTARISYTF; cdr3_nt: TGTGCCAGCAGTTTTGGGGGGACAGCTAGGATTAGCTACACCTTC
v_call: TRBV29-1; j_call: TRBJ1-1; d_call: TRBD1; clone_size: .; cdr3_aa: CSVLHPTGTEAFF; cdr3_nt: TGCAGCGTCTTACACCCGACAGGGACTGAAGCTTTCTTT
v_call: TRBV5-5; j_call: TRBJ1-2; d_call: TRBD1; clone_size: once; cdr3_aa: CASSLAGTATNYGYTF; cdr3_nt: TGTGCCAGCAGCTTGGCCGGGACAGCGACTAACTATGGCTACACCTTC
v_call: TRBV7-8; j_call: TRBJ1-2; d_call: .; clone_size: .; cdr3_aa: CASSLAGSYGYTF; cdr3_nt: TGTGCCAGCAGCTTAGCGGGGTCCTATGGCTACACCTTC
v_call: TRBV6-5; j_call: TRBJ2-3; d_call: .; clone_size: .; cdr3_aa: CASSSAGDTQYF; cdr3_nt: TGTGCCAGCAGTTCCGCGGGGGATACGCAGTATTTT
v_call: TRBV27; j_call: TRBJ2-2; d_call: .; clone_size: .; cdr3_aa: CASSSTRGYTGELFF; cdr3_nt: TGTGCCAGCAGTTCTACTAGAGGGTACACCGGGGAGCTGTTTTTT
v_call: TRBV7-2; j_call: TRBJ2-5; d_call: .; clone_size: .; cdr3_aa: CASSEQETQYF; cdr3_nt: TGTGCCAGCAGCGAGCAAGAGACCCAGTACTTC
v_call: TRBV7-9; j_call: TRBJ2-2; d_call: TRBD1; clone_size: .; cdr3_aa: CASSPRTGEAGELFF; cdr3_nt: TGTGCCAGCAGCCCCCGGACAGGGGAGGCCGGGGAGCTGTTTTTT
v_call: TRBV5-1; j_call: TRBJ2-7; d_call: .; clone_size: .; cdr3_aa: CASTRGTGSGESYEQYF; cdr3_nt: TGCGCCAGCACAAGGGGGACAGGAAGCGGGGAATCCTACGAGCAGTACTTC
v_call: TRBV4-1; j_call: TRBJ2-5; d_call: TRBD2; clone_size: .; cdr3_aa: CASSQYWTSGQETQYF; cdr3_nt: TGCGCTAGCAGCCAATATTGGACTAGCGGACAAGAGACCCAGTACTTC
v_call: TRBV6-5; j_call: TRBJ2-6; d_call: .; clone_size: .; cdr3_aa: CASSYLAGANVLTF; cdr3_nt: TGTGCCAGCAGTTATTTGGCCGGGGCCAACGTCCTGACTTTC
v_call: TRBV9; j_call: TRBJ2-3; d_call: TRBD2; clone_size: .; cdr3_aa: CASSVEGGRATDTQYF; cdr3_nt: TGTGCCAGCAGCGTAGAGGGAGGGAGGGCCACAGATACGCAGTATTTT
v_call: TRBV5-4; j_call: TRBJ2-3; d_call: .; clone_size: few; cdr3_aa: CASSSSDYSTDTQYF; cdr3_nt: TGTGCCAGCAGTTCCTCGGACTACTCCACAGATACGCAGTATTTT
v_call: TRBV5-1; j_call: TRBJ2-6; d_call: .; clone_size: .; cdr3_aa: CASSTSTAVSGANVLTF; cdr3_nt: TGCGCCAGCAGCACTAGCACCGCGGTTTCTGGGGCCAACGTCCTGACTTTC
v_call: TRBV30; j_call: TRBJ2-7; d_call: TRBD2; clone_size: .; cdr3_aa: CAWSGGLAGGYEQYF; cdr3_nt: TGTGCCTGGAGTGGGGGACTAGCGGGAGGATACGAGCAGTACTTC
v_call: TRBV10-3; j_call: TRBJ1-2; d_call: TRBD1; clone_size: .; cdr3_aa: CAIRVTGEGSGYTF; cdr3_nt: TGTGCCATCAGAGTAACAGGGGAAGGGTCGGGCTACACCTTC
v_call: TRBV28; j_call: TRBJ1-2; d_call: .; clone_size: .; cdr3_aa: CASSATGPQGYGYTF; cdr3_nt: TGTGCCAGCAGTGCTACAGGGCCCCAGGGGTATGGCTACACCTTC
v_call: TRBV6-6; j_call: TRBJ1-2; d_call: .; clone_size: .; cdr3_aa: CASSRGGYTF; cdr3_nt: TGTGCCAGCTCCCGGGGGGGCTACACCTTC
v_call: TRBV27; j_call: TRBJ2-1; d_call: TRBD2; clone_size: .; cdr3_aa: CASSPGLASYNEQFF; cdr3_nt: TGTGCCAGCAGTCCCGGACTAGCGAGCTACAATGAGCAGTTCTTC
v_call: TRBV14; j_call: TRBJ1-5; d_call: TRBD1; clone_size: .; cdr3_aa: CASRDRRVYSNQPQHF; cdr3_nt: TGTGCCAGTCGGGACAGGAGAGTTTATAGCAATCAGCCCCAGCATTTT
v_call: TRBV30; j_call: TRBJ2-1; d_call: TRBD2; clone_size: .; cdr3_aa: CAWTRFLAGINNEQFF; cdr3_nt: TGTGCCTGGACCCGTTTCCTAGCGGGAATAAACAATGAGCAGTTCTTC
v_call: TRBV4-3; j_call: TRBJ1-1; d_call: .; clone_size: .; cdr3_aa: CASSHPGWGTTEAFF; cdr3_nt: TGCGCCAGCAGCCATCCCGGATGGGGTACCACTGAAGCTTTCTTT
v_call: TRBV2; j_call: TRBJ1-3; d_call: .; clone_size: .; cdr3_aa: CASHLSSGNTIYF; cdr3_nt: TGTGCCAGCCACTTAAGCTCTGGAAACACCATATATTTT
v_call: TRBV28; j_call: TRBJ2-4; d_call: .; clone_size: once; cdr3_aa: CASSFPSPLQYF; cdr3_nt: TGTGCCAGCAGTTTTCCGTCCCCACTACAGTACTTC
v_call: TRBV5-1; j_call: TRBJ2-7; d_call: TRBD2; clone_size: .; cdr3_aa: CASSLWASGRYEQYF; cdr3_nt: TGCGCCAGCAGCTTGTGGGCTAGCGGGAGGTACGAGCAGTACTTC
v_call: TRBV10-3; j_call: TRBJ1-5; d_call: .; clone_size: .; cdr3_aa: CATRQGDDNQPQHF; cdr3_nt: TGTGCCACCAGGCAGGGCGATGACAATCAGCCCCAGCATTTT
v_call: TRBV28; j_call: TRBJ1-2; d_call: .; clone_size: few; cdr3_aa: CASGADYGYTF; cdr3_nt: TGTGCCTCCGGGGCAGACTATGGCTACACCTTC
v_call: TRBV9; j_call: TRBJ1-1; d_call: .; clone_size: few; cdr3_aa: CASSVQANTEAFF; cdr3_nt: TGTGCCAGCAGTGTCCAGGCCAACACTGAAGCTTTCTTT
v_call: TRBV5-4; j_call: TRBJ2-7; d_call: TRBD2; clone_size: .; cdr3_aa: CASSPTSGSYEQYF; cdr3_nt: TGTGCCAGCAGCCCAACTAGCGGGAGTTACGAGCAGTACTTC
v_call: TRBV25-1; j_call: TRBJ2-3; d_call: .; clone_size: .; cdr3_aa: CANSEFGLGGSDTQYF; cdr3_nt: TGTGCCAACAGTGAATTTGGACTAGGGGGCTCAGATACGCAGTATTTT
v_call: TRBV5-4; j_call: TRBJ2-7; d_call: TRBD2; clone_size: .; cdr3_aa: CASSSTSGPHEQYF; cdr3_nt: TGTGCCAGCAGCTCGACTAGCGGACCCCACGAGCAGTACTTC